This passage covers 15 T cell receptor beta chains from one sample sequenced in a study of response to subunit inactivated influenza vaccine (dated by TCRdb to 2016 to 2019). Library generation was performed with RT-PCR. Sequencing used an Illumina HiSeq 2500. The public sequencing data were trimmed at Q25 with fastp and processed into clonotypes with MiXCR by TCRdb, which kept only in-frame beta chains. All rows with the same CDR3 protein become a single entry with the most common DNA and genes. The sample profile shows about 180,000 distinct CDR3 sequences; around 9% of them were found once. The ten largest clones capture approximately 10% of the sample. Sample: non-naive T cells sorted from PBMCs, taken on the day of vaccination. The sample's cell subset or site label, decoded: memory T cell fraction. Receptors were obtained from a man aged 50 to 60 who received an inactivated influenza vaccine. Donor details come from another sample of the same person, matched by shared clones.

The genes are TRBV4-1 and TRBJ2-1; unclear D gene. The ends were cut back, 0 bases at V and 0 bases at J, with 6 bases in the middle. In germline, CDR1 is MGHRA, CDR2 YSYEKL. CDR3 length: 15 residues. CDR3 sequence (DNA): TGCGCCAGCAGCCAAGAGGCGAGCTCCTACAATGAGCAGTTCTTC. This codes for CASSQEASSYNEQFF.

There are a few counts of this clonotype. The chain carries TRBV6-5 and TRBJ2-3, with 15 nucleotides matching TRBD2. V shed 0 bases, J shed 6 bases, and the junction held 7 bases outside the gene matches. The CDR3 runs to 18 residues. Germline assignment: CDR1 MNHEY and CDR2 SVGAGI. The CDR3 is CASSYSGLAGGPLDTQYF. DNA for the CDR3: TGTGCCAGCAGTTACTCGGGACTAGCGGGAGGCCCACTTGATACGCAGTATTTT.

CDR3 sequence: CASSRIAGGPYEQFF. As DNA, the CDR3 is TGTGCCAGCAGCCGAATAGCGGGAGGGCCGTATGAGCAGTTCTTC. The chain employs TRBV11-2 and TRBJ2-1; 11 bases line up with TRBD2. Germline V gene lookup returns CDR1 SGHAT and CDR2 FQNNGV. The CDR3 has 15 residues. V lost 5 bases, J lost 8 bases, and 8 bases stayed unmatched.

The V gene is TRBV4-3, the J gene TRBJ1-4; D remains ambiguous. This CDR3 has 13 amino acids. The V gene's germline CDR1 is LGHNA and CDR2 YSLEER. Trimming pared 4 bases from V and 3 bases from J, leaving 6 bases between. In DNA, the CDR3 is TGCGCCAGCAGCCCTATTGCTAATGAAAAACTGTTTTTT. Translated, it gives CASSPIANEKLFF.

The rearrangement uses TRBV2 and TRBJ2-2; D unresolved. CDR1 and CDR2 (germline): SNHLY, FYNNEI. Deletions cut 3 bases from V and 5 bases from J, with 10 bases between. This CDR3 has 14 amino acids. CDR3 residues: CASSEDPGTGELFF. In nucleotides, the CDR3 is TGTGCCAGCAGTGAGGACCCCGGAACCGGGGAGCTGTTTTTT.

There are many counts of this clonotype. The J gene is TRBJ2-5, the V gene TRBV9; perhaps D is TRBD1 or TRBD2 (5 bases each). Per the germline V gene, CDR1 is SGDLS and CDR2 is YYNGEE. The CDR3 has 15 residues. Between the trimmed V and J ends, which lost 4 bases and 1 base, there was a span of 14 bases. DNA of the CDR3: TGTGCCAGCAGCCCGGACCGGGACGCCCAAGAGACCCAGTACTTC. This sequence encodes CASSPDRDAQETQYF.

In its sample, this clonotype was seen many times. The CDR3 is CATSRPRGRDTEAFF. CDR3 DNA: TGTGCCACCAGCAGACCCCGGGGGCGAGATACTGAAGCTTTCTTT. This chain connects TRBV15 to TRBJ1-1, with D perhaps TRBD1 (6 bases). V was clipped by 2 bases and J by 5 bases, with 15 bases between them. Germline CDR1 is LNHNV and CDR2 is YYDKDF (reference sequence). The CDR3 length is 15 residues.

This clonotype has a handful of counts. This rearrangement joins TRBV28 to TRBJ2-7; tentative D call: TRBD1 (6 bases). The CDR3 is made up of 12 amino acids. Looked up from germline, CDR1 is MDHEN and CDR2 is SYDVKM. V was pared by 9 bases and J by 0 bases, with 9 bases between. CDR3 amino acids: CASQGSSYEQYF. The DNA for the CDR3 is TGTGCCAGTCAGGGGTCCTCCTACGAGCAGTACTTC.

The sample holds a few counts of this clonotype. The J gene is TRBJ2-7, the V gene TRBV10-3, with D possibly TRBD1 on 7 matching bases. Trimming took 1 base from V and 6 from J, leaving 10 bases between them. The CDR3 is made up of 13 amino acids. Germline V gene lookup returns CDR1 ENHRY and CDR2 SYGVKD. As DNA, the CDR3 is TGTGCCATCAGTGAGTGGCAGGGGGGCGAGCAGTACTTC. It encodes CAISEWQGGEQYF.

Of note for this clonotype: The junction and the germline gene differ at one end; a read error may be behind it. The V gene is TRBV6-1, the J gene TRBJ2-5, with D possibly being TRBD1 (5 bases). The CDR3 is made up of 14 amino acids. Germline CDR1 and CDR2: MNHNS and SASEGT. The CDR3 is CASSQGQVQDTQYF. CDR3 coding DNA: TGTGCCAGCAGCCAAGGACAAGTACAAGATACCCAGTACTTC.

V is TRBV20-1 and J is TRBJ2-4, with TRBD1 as a possible D gene (7 bases). The CDR3 is 15 residues long. The ends were cut back, 4 bases at V and 15 bases at J, with 28 bases in the middle. Germline V CDR1 and CDR2: DFQATT, SNEGSKA (reference sequence). CDR3 sequence reads: CSAKPKRKEGQRMYF. The DNA for the CDR3 is TGCAGTGCTAAACCCAAGAGAAAGGAGGGACAGAGAATGTACTTC.

This clonotype was detected many times. The V and J genes are TRBV7-2 and TRBJ2-1, with D perhaps matching TRBD2 (6 bases). V lost 0 bases and J lost 8, with 14 bases in between. Germline V gene sequence: CDR1 SGHTA, CDR2 FQGNSA. The CDR3 spans 15 residues. The DNA of the CDR3 is TGTGCCAGCAGCTTAGCCGGGGGATTTAAGCATGAGCAGTTCTTC. Its protein is CASSLAGGFKHEQFF.

Many counts were recorded for this clonotype. The rearrangement links TRBV5-1 to TRBJ1-2, with D tentatively TRBD1 (6 bases). Per the germline V gene, CDR1 is SGHRS and CDR2 is YFSETQ. V lost 3 bases and J 8 bases, leaving 17 bases between the germline ends. CDR3 length: 14 residues. The CDR3 DNA reads as TGCGCCAGCAGCTGGGACATCAGTAGAGTCGGCTACACCTTC. Protein: CASSWDISRVGYTF. Based on the CDR3 plus reference TRBV5-1 and TRBJ1-2, the full variable domain is KAGVTQTPRYLIKTRGQQVTLSCSPISGHRSVSWYQQTPGQGLQFLFEYFSETQRNKGNFPGRFSGRQFSNSRSEMNVSTLELGDSALYLCASSWDISRVGYTFGSGTRLTVV.

The chain joins TRBV19 to TRBJ2-2; the D is unclear. CDR1 is LNHDA and CDR2 is SQIVND in the germline V gene (reference sequence). This CDR3 spans 13 amino acids. V lost 2 bases and J lost 3, with 4 bases in between. Here the CDR3 reads CASSIQHTGELFF. CDR3 DNA sequence: TGTGCCAGTAGTATACAGCACACCGGGGAGCTGTTTTTT.

This clonotype was detected a few times. The chain is built from TRBV6-1 and TRBJ1-6; D perhaps matches TRBD1 (6 bases). The CDR3 covers 18 residues. From germline, CDR1 is MNHNS and CDR2 SASEGT. Trimming pared 6 bases from V and 0 bases from J, leaving 18 bases between. This CDR3 reads CASSPDRNPSSYNSPLHF. The DNA for the CDR3 is TGTGCCAGCAGCCCTGACAGGAACCCTAGCTCCTATAATTCACCCCTCCACTTT.